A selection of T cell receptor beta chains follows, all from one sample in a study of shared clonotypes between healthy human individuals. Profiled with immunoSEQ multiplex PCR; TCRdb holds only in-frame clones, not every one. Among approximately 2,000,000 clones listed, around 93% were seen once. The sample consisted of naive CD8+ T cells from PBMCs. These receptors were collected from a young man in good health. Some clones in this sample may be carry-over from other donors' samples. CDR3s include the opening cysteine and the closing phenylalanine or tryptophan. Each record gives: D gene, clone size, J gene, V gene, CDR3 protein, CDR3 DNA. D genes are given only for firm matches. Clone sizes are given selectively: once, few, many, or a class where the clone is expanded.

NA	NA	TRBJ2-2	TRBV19	CASSGDWTGELFF	TGTGCCAGTAGTGGGGACTGGACCGGGGAGCTGTTTTTT
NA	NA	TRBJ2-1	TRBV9	CASSVAGTHNEQFF	TGTGCCAGCAGCGTAGCCGGGACTCACAATGAGCAGTTCTTC
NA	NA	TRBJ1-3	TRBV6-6	CASSTFSGNTIYF	TGTGCCAGCAGTACCTTCTCTGGAAACACCATATATTTT
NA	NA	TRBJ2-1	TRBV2	CAAGGLGGLQYNEQFF	TGTGCCGCCGGGGGATTGGGCGGGCTCCAATACAATGAGCAGTTCTTC
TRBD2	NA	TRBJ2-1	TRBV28	CASSPGLVGEQFF	TGTGCCAGCAGCCCCGGACTAGTTGGTGAGCAGTTCTTC
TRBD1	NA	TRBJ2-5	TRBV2	CASSTRDRGIETQYF	TGTGCCAGCAGTACCCGGGACAGGGGAATCGAGACCCAGTACTTC
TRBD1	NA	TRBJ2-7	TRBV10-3	CATKSGTGGLREWYEQYF	TGTGCCACCAAATCCGGGACAGGGGGCTTGCGGGAGTGGTACGAGCAGTACTTC
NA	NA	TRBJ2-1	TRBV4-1	CASSHLDSSYNEQFF	TGCGCCAGCAGCCACCTAGACAGCTCCTACAATGAGCAGTTCTTC
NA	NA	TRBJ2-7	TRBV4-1	CASSHRDEAYEQYF	TGCGCCAGCAGCCATAGAGACGAAGCCTACGAGCAGTACTTC
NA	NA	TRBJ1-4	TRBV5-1	CASSLGANEKLFF	TGCGCCAGCAGCTTGGGCGCGAATGAAAAACTGTTTTTT
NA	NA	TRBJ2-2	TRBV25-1	CASSPRYAGELFF	TGTGCCAGCAGTCCCCGGTACGCCGGGGAGCTGTTTTTT
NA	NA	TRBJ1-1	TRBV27	CASSLVGLNTEAFF	TGTGCCAGCAGTTTAGTGGGCCTGAACACTGAAGCTTTCTTT
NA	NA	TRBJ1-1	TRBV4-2	CASSQRLNTEAFF	TGTGCCAGCAGCCAACGTCTGAACACTGAAGCTTTCTTT
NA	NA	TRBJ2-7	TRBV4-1	CASSPPLSYEQYF	TGCGCCAGCAGCCCCCCCCTCTCCTACGAGCAGTACTTC
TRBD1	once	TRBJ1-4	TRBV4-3	CASSQGTGYYEKLFF	TGCGCCAGCAGCCAAGGGACAGGGTATTATGAAAAACTGTTTTTT
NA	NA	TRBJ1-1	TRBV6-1	CASSADRDTEAFF	TGTGCCAGCAGTGCAGACAGAGACACTGAAGCTTTCTTT
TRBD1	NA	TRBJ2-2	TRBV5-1	CASSLDRGPTTGELFF	TGCGCCAGCAGCTTAGACAGGGGTCCGACCACCGGGGAGCTGTTTTTT
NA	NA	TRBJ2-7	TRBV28	CASRPIRGRVNEQYF	TGTGCCAGCAGGCCAATCCGAGGCAGGGTAAACGAGCAGTACTTC
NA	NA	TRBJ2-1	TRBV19	CASNGGRGEQFF	TGTGCCAGTAACGGGGGGCGCGGGGAGCAGTTCTTC
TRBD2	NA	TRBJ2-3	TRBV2	CASSGSGGSDTQYF	TGTGCCAGCAGTGGTTCAGGCGGGAGTGATACGCAGTATTTT
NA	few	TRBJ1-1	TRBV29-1	CSVEGLQGVEAFF	TGCAGCGTTGAAGGCCTACAGGGTGTTGAAGCTTTCTTT
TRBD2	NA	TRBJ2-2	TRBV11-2	CATVAGAGELFF	TGTGCCACAGTAGCGGGAGCCGGGGAGCTGTTTTTT
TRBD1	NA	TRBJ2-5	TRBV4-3	CASSQDRDRGFQETQYF	TGCGCCAGCAGCCAAGATCGGGACAGGGGATTTCAAGAGACCCAGTACTTC
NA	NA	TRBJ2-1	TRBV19	CASSIDLVSSYNEQFF	TGTGCCAGTAGTATAGATTTAGTGAGCTCCTACAATGAGCAGTTCTTC
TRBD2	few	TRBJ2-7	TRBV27	CASGTNHYEQYF	TGTGCCAGTGGGACTAACCACTACGAGCAGTACTTC
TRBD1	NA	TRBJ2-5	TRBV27	CASSLRTGFAQETQYF	TGTGCCAGCAGTTTAAGGACAGGCTTCGCCCAAGAGACCCAGTACTTC
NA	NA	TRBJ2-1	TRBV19	CATYSWGANEQFF	TGTGCCACTTACTCATGGGGGGCCAATGAGCAGTTCTTC
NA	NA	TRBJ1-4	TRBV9	CASSGRNEKLFF	TGTGCCAGCAGCGGCCGTAATGAAAAACTGTTTTTT
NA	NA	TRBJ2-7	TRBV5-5	CASSLGGRSEQYF	TGTGCCAGCAGCTTGGGTGGTAGAAGCGAGCAGTACTTC
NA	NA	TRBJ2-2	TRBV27	CASSGTTGELFF	TGTGCCAGCAGCGGAACAACCGGGGAGCTGTTTTTT
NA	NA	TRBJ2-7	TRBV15	CATSRDRQFYEQYF	TGTGCCACCAGCAGAGATCGGCAGTTTTACGAGCAGTACTTC
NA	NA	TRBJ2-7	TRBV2	CASRTPGYEQYF	TGTGCCAGCAGAACACCAGGCTACGAGCAGTACTTC
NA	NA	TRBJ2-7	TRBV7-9	CASSFLSGELYEQYF	TGTGCCAGCAGCTTTTTGTCGGGGGAACTCTACGAGCAGTACTTC
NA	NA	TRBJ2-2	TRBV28	CASSFRGYHTGELFF	TGTGCCAGCAGTTTCCGGGGCTATCACACCGGGGAGCTGTTTTTT
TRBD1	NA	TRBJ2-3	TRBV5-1	CASSPRTGTDTQYF	TGCGCCAGCAGCCCACGGACAGGGACAGATACGCAGTATTTT
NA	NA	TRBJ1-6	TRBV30	CACSVSSYNSPLHF	TGTGCCTGCTCGGTGAGCTCCTATAATTCACCCCTCCACTTT
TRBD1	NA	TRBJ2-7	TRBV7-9	CASSFKTGEWPYEQYF	TGTGCCAGCAGCTTCAAGACAGGGGAATGGCCCTACGAGCAGTACTTC
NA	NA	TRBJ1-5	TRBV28	CASSSRVNPQPQHF	TGTGCCAGCAGTTCCCGGGTTAACCCCCAGCCCCAGCATTTT
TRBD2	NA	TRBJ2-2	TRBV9	CASSVAILAGDNTGELFF	TGTGCCAGCAGCGTAGCAATACTAGCGGGGGATAACACCGGGGAGCTGTTTTTT
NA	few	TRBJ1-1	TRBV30	CAWSIMAGGSTEAFF	TGTGCCTGGTCAATAATGGCAGGCGGGAGCACTGAAGCTTTCTTT